This T cell receptor (beta chain) was sequenced during a study of cytomegalovirus exposure and HLA in healthy donors (dated by TCRdb to 2015 to 2018). For context, the study as a whole: In an earlier analysis of approximately 640 of the donors, about 260 Gb of sequence data and approximately 120 million unique TCR beta sequences from 180 million or so T cells were reported. Rather than drawing on any new phenotypic data, the later analysis identified candidate immune exposures from TCR beta sequences and the way those sequences occurred across donors. A later analysis re-analyzed previously published TCR beta repertoires from 600 to 850 donors and added high-resolution HLA genotyping to study TCR occurrence patterns. On average, over 200,000 unique TCR beta nucleotide sequences were sequenced per donor among 300 to 500 genotyped donors of the cohort, with 15% to 20% of those sequences being non-productive. Donor age, sex, ethnicity and CMV serostatus were compiled alongside the repertoire data. Along with the roughly 700-subject first cohort, a separate validation cohort of roughly 110 different subjects was used. Every repertoire in the discovery cohort had been generated on one and the same sequencing platform. High-throughput TCR immunosequencing, statistical association of individual TCRs with disease status, and machine learning were combined to predict cytomegalovirus infection status. In an earlier analysis of more than 550 of the donors, high-throughput TCR beta sequencing was used to judge whether each TCR beta V gene segment behaved as functional or pseudogenic. About 280 gigabases of sequencing data and 91 million or so unique TCR sequences made up an early release that covered over 550 HLA-typed donors. Because of strong linkage in the cohort, four to six DR-DQ haplotypes were treated as single units for association and clustering. The aim of the study was to test whether cataloging public T cell receptors could identify signatures of past pathogen exposure. The study profiled the T cell repertoires of 500 to 800 subjects by immunosequencing and related them to cytomegalovirus serostatus. Class I and class II HLA loci were covered by the typing at four-digit resolution. Of the approximately 400 genotyped donors, roughly 85% fell in the genetic ancestry cluster associated with self-reported Caucasian donors. A later genetic analysis used genome-wide SNP genotypes for about three fifths of the 666 donors, treating that subset as a discovery cohort. The number of typed donors differed by locus: about 620-640 for A, B, C, DRB1 and DQB1; 500 to 550 for DQA1; approximately 600 for DPA1; and some 450 for DPB1.

Worth noting for this clone: What this receptor recognizes is not known. No much larger clone is present one base from it, and per-base qualities are unavailable.

The method behind the library was the immunoSEQ multiplex PCR assay. A mixture of 60 forward primers for TCR Vbeta segments and 13 reverse primers for TCR Jbeta segments was used in the multiplex PCR. The CDR3 region of rearranged TCR beta genes was amplified from genomic DNA by a multiplex PCR assay. The Illumina HiSeq System was used to sequence the amplified TCR beta libraries as 87-base-pair reads. The original methods were these. In a later analysis, some 80 million unique TCR beta chains were counted across the 650 to 750 repertoires, and roughly 11 million of these chains were shared by at least two donors. A nearest-neighbor algorithm error-corrected the raw reads and collapsed the reads into unique sequences, merging closely related sequences to remove PCR and sequencing errors. To assign V, D and J gene segments, CDR3 sequences were aligned to IMGT reference sequences. For a sequence to be retained, at least a six-nucleotide match to both a V gene segment and a J gene segment was required. Rearrangements were classified as productive when the CDR3 lacked stop codons and remained in frame with V and J, and all other rearrangements were classified as non-productive. CDR3 was defined by IMGT convention, running from the second conserved V-encoded cysteine to the conserved J-encoded phenylalanine. The earlier analysis of about 500 of the donors excluded sequences that lacked an unambiguous match to a single V gene segment. In an earlier analysis of more than 500 of the donors, a V segment was called functional when productive rearrangements were above 56.7%, and segregating when the standard deviation between donors exceeded 5%. To diagnose cytomegalovirus status from the catalog of TCR beta chain sequences, a statistical classification framework was built. In a later analysis, TCR nucleotide sequences were compared against IMGT/GENE-DB human TR gene sequences so that V and J genes could be assigned. In a later analysis, CDR3 sequences and most-parsimonious VDJ recombination scenarios were assigned using the TCRdist pipeline. In a later analysis, every TCR beta chain was defined by the combination of its CDR3 amino acid sequence and its V-gene family, and reads without a unique V-gene family were dropped. In a later analysis, approximately 590 highly shared, low-generation-probability nucleotide sequences were removed to address suspected cross-contamination and a sequencing artifact. In a later analysis, a clonal expansion index was calculated for each public chain from normalized within-repertoire ranks of inferred template counts. In a later analysis, generation probabilities were computed with a VDJ recombination model fitted to out-of-frame rearrangements, and the resulting probabilities were checked against IGoR. In a later analysis, TCR-TCR, TCR-HLA and TCR-CMV co-occurrence was scored with hypergeometric tests, and a repertoire-size bias correction was applied to TCR pairs. To estimate false discovery rates, a later analysis permuted the HLA or CMV assignments 20 times. In a later analysis, co-occurring TCRs were grouped with DBSCAN, and TCRdist sequence similarity was added when clustering was performed within HLA-allele-positive subsets. For co-occurrence clustering, repertoires with fewer than 30,000 or more than 120,000 public chains were excluded, along with 4 to 6 repertoires with anomalous nucleotide sharing. Here the immuneACCESS table is served through TCRdb, limited to in-frame sequences with V and J called. Missing clones are a known gap in these copies; in checked studies unresolved V genes cover under half, and the rest lacks a known reason. V, J and clone size reflect that table, while D and trimming were determined from the DNA. A total of around 170,000 clones appear in this sample, approximately 84% of them only once. Of the sample, roughly 2.6% falls within the top ten clones.

Broad study findings and their caveats: The cohort was sequenced for TCR beta chains only, and without alpha or paired-chain data the features that could be detected were limited. Linkage disequilibrium might explain the correlated functional status among segregating V segments, but an unknown experimental factor could not be ruled out. CMV serostatus was the only immune exposure information available for the cohort. The 87-base-pair reads could not distinguish some IMGT-functional V segments, including TRBV6-2 and TRBV6-3, so those segments were excluded. In an earlier analysis of fewer than 750 of the donors, most TCR beta V segments were observed in productive rearrangements about 87% or about 30% of the time, broadly matching IMGT annotations. Because HLA typing was missing for some donors at each locus, association tests included only the typed subset. The classifier was reported to diagnose cytomegalovirus status with high specificity and sensitivity in both the original and validation cohorts. A later analysis found that HLA-associated TCR beta chains were more clonally expanded and had lower generation probabilities than equally common non-associated chains. In a later genetic analysis, fewer N-insertions in productive TCRs were reported among donors in an Asian-associated ancestry cluster than the roughly 640-donor mean. Roughly uniform sequencing depth across donors was assumed in presence/absence analyses, although this assumption may not hold. It was suggested by the authors that the approach could potentially be generalized to other disease states and immunological phenotypes. Most TCR sequences were observed very rarely across donors, whereas some public TCRs were present in many individuals. Specific HLA alleles were associated with 16,951 TCR beta sequences at a false discovery rate of 0.05 in a later analysis. Several of the top co-occurrence clusters appeared to be linked to parvovirus B19, influenza, CMV and Epstein-Barr virus, according to a later analysis. Because counts were too low, about 15 rarely observed V segments, including chromosome 9 orphons, were left out of the earlier analysis of a few hundred of the donors. The study gave a list of under 200 TCR beta chains associated with cytomegalovirus. A cluster of highly shared sequence variants was judged likely to represent a technical artifact of the sequencing pipeline. In a later genetic analysis, a missense DCLRE1C variant was associated with V-gene and J-gene trimming of TCR beta chains, and the association was replicated in an independent cohort. In vitro tests confirmed that a few of the cytomegalovirus-associated TCR beta chains recognize cytomegalovirus antigens. In a later analysis, most CMV-associated TCR beta chains were found to appear HLA-restricted, with HLA associations seemingly driven largely by CMV exposure. When HLA alleles, especially DR and DQ, strongly co-occurred, attributing TCR associations to individual alleles was difficult. A further reported finding was that TCR beta sequences accurately predicted the HLA-A and HLA-B alleles for most subjects in the first cohort. A later analysis found that TCR association rates varied across HLA loci, with DRB1 alleles showing the most associated TCRs and HLA-C alleles the fewest.

The cohort comprised more than 550 healthy bone marrow donors. At the time of sampling, all cohort members were nominally healthy, though unrecorded immune exposures were likely present. The donor was CMV seropositive and belonged to the group of some 290 seropositive cohort members. A peripheral blood sample was provided by each donor, and peripheral blood mononuclear cells were used for TCR beta sequencing. Genomic DNA extraction from the blood cell samples was performed with the Qiagen DNeasy Blood Extraction Kit. CDR1 is given as LNHDA and CDR2 as SQIVND, both from the germline V gene (reference sequence). V and J are truncated by 3 bases and 0 bases respectively, leaving an intervening sequence of 12 bases. CDR3 length: 16 amino acids, cysteine to phenylalanine. This entry keeps only the CDR3 DNA: 48 bases, framed from base 1.

Sequenced sample: PBMCs. The receptor was derived from a woman aged 45-60 years in good health and CMV-seropositive. Recombination joined TRBV19 with TRBJ2-1; TRBD1 could be the D gene, as 6 bases match. The CDR3 protein sequence reads: CASSITGLGSYNEQFF. The bases are TGTGCCAGTAGTATTACAGGGTTGGGCTCCTACAATGAGCAGTTCTTC.